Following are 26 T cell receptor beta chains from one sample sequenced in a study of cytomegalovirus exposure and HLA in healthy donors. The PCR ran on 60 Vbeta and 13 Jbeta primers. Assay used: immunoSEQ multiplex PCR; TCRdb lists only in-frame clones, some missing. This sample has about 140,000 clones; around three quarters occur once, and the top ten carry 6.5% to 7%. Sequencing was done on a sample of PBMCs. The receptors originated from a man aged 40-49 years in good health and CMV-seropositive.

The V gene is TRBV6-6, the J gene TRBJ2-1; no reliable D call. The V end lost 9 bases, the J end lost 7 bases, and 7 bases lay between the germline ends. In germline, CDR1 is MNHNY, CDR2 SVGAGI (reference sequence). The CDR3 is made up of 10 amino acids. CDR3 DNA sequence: TGTGCCAGTTTCTTGAATGAGCAGTTCTTC. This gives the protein CASFLNEQFF.

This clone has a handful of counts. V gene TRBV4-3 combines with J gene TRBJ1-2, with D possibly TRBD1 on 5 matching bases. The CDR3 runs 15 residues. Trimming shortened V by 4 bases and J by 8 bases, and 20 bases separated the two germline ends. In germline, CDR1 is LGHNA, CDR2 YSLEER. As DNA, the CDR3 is TGCGCCAGCAGCCCCCTGGGAGGGGTGCTGGGGGGCTACACCTTC. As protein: CASSPLGGVLGGYTF.

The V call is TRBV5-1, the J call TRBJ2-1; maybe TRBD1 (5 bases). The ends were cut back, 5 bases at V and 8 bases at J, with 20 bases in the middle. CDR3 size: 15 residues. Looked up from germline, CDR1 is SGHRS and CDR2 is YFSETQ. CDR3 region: CASSLRGQGGDEQFF. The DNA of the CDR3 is TGCGCCAGCAGTCTTCGTGGCCAGGGTGGCGATGAGCAGTTCTTC.

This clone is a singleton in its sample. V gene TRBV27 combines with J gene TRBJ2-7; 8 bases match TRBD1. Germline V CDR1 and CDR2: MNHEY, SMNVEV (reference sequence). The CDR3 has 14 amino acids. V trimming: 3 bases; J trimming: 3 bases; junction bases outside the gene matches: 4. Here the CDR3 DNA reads TGTGCCAGCAGTTTGGACAGGGTAGGCTACGAGCAGTACTTC. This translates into CASSLDRVGYEQYF.

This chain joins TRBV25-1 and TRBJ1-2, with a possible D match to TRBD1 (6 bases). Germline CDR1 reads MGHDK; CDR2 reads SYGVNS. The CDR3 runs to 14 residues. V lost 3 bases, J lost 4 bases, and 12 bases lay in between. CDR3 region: CASSDTGILYGYTF. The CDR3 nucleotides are TGTGCCAGCAGTGATACAGGGATACTCTATGGCTACACCTTC.

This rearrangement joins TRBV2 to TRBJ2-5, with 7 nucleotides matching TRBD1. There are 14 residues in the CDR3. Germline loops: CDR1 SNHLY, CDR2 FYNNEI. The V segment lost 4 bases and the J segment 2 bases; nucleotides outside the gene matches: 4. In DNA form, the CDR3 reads TGTGCCAGCAGTGGACAGGGTAGTCAAGAGACCCAGTACTTC. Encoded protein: CASSGQGSQETQYF.

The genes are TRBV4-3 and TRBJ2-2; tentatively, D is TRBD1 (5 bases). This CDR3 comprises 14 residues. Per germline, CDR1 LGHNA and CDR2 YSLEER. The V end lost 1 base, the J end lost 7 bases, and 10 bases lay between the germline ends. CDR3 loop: CASSQATVYGELFF. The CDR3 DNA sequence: TGCGCCAGCAGCCAAGCGACAGTGTACGGGGAGCTGTTTTTT.

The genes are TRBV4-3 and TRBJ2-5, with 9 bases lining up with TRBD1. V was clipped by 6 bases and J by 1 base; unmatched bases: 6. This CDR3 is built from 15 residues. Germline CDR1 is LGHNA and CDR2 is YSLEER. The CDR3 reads CASSLDRGTQETQYF. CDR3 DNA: TGCGCCAGCAGTCTCGACAGGGGGACCCAAGAGACCCAGTACTTC.

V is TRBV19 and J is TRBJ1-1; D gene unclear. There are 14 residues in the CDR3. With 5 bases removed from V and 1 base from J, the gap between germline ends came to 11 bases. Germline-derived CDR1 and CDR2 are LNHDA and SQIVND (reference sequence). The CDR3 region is CASSPLTGNTEAFF. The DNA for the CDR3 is TGTGCCAGTAGTCCCCTGACGGGGAACACTGAAGCTTTCTTT. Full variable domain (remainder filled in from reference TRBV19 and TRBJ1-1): DGGITQSPKYLFRKEGQNVTLSCEQNLNHDAMYWYRQDPGQGLRLIYYSQIVNDFQKGDIAEGYSVSREKKESFPLTVTSAQKNPTAFYLCASSPLTGNTEAFFGQGTRLTVV.

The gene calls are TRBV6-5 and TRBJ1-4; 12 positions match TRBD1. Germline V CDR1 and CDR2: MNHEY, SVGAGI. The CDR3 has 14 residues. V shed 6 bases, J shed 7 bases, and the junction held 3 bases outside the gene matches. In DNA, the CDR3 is TGTGCCAGCAGCCGGGACAGGGGGCTTGAAAAACTGTTTTTT. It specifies CASSRDRGLEKLFF.

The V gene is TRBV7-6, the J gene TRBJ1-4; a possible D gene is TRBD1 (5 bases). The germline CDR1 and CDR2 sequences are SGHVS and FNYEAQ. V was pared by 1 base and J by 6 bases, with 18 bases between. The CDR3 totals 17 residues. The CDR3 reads CASSLGVAAQGDEKLFF. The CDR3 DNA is TGTGCCAGCAGCTTAGGGGTGGCCGCACAAGGGGATGAAAAACTGTTTTTT.

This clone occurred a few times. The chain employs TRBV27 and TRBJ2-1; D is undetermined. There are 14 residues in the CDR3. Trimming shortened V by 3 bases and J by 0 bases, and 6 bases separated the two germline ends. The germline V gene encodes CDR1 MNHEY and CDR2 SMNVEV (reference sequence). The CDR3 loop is CASSLADSYNEQFF. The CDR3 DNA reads TGTGCCAGCAGTTTGGCGGACTCCTACAATGAGCAGTTCTTC.

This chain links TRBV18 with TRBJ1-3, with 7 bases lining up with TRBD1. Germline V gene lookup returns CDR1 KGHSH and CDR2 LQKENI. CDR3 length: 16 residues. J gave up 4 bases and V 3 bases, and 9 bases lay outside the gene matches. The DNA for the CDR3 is TGTGCCAGCTCACCTCCTCAAGGGACAGTAGGAAACACCATATATTTT. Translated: CASSPPQGTVGNTIYF.

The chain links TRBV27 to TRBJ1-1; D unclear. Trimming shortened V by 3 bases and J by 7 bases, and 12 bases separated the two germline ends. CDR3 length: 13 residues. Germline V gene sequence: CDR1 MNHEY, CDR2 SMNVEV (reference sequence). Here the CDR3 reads CASSLRFQLEAFF. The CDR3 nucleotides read TGTGCCAGCAGTTTGAGGTTCCAGCTTGAAGCTTTCTTT.

Written as DNA, the CDR3 is TGTGCCAGTCAATTACAGGGTAACCAGCCCCAGCATTTT. Translating it yields CASQLQGNQPQHF. The chain joins TRBV7-9 to TRBJ1-5; a weak D match, TRBD1 (6 bases). With 9 bases removed from V and 7 bases from J, the gap between germline ends came to 16 bases. The CDR3 is 13 residues long. Germline values: CDR1 SEHNR, CDR2 FQNEAQ (reference sequence).

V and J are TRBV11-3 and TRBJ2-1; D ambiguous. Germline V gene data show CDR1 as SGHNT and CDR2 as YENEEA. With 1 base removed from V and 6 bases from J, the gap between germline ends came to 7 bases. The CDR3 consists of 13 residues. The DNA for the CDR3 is TGTGCCAGCAGCTTAGGTGCGTCCAATGAGCAGTTCTTC. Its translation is CASSLGASNEQFF.

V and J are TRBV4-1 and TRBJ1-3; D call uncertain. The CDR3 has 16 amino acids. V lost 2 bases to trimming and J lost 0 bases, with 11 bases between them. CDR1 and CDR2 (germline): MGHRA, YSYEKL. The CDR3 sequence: CASSQFIESSGNTIYF. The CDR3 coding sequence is TGCGCCAGCAGCCAATTTATAGAGAGCTCTGGAAACACCATATATTTT.

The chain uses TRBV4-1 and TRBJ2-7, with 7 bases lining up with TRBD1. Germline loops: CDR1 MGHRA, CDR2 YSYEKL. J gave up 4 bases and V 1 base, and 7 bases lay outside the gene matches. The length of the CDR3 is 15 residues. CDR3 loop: CASSQGAAGGYEQYF. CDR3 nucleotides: TGCGCCAGCAGCCAAGGGGCGGCAGGGGGTTACGAGCAGTACTTC.

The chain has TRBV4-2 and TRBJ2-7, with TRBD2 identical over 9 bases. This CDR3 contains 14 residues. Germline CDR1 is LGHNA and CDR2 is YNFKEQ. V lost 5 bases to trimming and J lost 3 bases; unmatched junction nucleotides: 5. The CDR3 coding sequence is TGTGCCAGCAGCATGGGACTAGCCTTCTACGAGCAGTACTTC. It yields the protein CASSMGLAFYEQYF.

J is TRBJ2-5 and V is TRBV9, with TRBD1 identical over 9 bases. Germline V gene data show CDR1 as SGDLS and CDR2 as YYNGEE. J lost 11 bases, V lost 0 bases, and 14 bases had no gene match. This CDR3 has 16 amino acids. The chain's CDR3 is CASSVGVGDRVKEQYF. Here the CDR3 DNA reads TGTGCCAGCAGCGTAGGGGTGGGGGACAGGGTAAAGGAACAGTACTTC.

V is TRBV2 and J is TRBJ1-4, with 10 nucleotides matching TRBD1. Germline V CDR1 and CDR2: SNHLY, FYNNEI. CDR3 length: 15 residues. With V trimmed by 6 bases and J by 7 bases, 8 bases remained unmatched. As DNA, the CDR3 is TGTGCCAGCAGGGATAGACAGGGGGCTGTTGAAAAACTGTTTTTT. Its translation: CASRDRQGAVEKLFF.

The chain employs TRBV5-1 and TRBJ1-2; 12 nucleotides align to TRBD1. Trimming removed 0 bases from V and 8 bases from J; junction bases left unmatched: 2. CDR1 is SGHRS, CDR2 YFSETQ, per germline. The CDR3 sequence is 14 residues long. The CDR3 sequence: CASSLGGTGGGYTF. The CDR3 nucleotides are TGCGCCAGCAGCTTGGGTGGGACAGGGGGCGGCTACACCTTC.

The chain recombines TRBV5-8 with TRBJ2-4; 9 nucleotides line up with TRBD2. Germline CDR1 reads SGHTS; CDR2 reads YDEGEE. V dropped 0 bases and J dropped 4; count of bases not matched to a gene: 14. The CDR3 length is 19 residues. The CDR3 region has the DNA TGTGCCAGCAGCTTGGTGGCGGGGGTAGGAGCGGGAGGTAAAAACATTCAGTACTTC. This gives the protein CASSLVAGVGAGGKNIQYF.

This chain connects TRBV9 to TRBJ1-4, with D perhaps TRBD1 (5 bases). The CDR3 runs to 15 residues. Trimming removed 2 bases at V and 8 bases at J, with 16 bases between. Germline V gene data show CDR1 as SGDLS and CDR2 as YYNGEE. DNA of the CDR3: TGTGCCAGCAGCGTGGATGGGGTGGGGCGGGAAAAACTGTTTTTT. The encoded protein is CASSVDGVGREKLFF.

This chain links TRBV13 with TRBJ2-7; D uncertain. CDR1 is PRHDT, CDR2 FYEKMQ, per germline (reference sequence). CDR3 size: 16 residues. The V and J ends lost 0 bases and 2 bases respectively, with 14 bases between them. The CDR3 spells CASSLGSAGRPYEQYF. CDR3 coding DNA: TGTGCCAGCAGCTTAGGTTCGGCAGGTCGCCCCTACGAGCAGTACTTC.

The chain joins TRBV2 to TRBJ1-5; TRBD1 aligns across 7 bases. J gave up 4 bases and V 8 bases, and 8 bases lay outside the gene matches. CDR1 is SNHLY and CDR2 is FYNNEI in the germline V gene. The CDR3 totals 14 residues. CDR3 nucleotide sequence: TGTGCCAGCTGGCAGGGGGTAATAAATCAGCCCCAGCATTTT. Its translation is CASWQGVINQPQHF.